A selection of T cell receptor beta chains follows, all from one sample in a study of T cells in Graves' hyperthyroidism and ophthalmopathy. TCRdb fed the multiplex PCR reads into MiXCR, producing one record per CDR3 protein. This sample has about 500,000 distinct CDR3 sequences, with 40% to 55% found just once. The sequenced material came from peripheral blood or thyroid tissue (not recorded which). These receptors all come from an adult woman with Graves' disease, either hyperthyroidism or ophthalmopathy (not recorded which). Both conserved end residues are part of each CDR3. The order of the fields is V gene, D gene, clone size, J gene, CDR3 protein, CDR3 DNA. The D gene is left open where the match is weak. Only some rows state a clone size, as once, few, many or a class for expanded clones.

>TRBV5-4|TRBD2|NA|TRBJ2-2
CASRLSGSRELFF
TGTGCCAGCAGACTTAGCGGGAGCCGGGAGCTGTTTTTT
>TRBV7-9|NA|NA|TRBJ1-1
CASSHRGVSAEAFF
TGTGCCAGCAGCCACCGGGGGGTGAGCGCTGAAGCTTTCTTT
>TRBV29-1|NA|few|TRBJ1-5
CSVMGSNQPQHF
TGCAGCGTGATGGGTAGCAATCAGCCCCAGCATTTT
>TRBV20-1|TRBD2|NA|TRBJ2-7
CSALGGTSGRSYEQYF
TGCAGTGCGCTTGGTGGGACTAGCGGGAGGTCCTACGAGCAGTACTTC
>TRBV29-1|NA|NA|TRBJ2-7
CSVDKGREQYF
TGCAGCGTTGATAAGGGTCGCGAGCAGTACTTC
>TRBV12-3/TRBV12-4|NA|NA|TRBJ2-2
CASPRRTGELFF
TGTGCCAGCCCCCGGCGGACCGGGGAGCTGTTTTTT
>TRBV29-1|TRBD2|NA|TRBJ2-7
CSAKGEGGPYEQYF
TGCAGCGCCAAAGGGGAGGGCGGCCCATACGAGCAGTACTTC
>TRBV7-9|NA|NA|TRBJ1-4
CASSGYPNEKLFF
TGTGCCAGCAGTGGGTACCCCAATGAAAAACTGTTTTTT
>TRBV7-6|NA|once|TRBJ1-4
CASSLENDGEKLFF
TGTGCCAGCAGCTTAGAAAATGACGGTGAAAAACTGTTTTTT
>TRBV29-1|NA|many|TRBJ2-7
CSVGHSYEQYF
TGCAGCGTTGGGCACAGCTACGAGCAGTACTTC
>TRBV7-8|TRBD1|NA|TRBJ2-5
CASSEGTARKTQYF
TGTGCCAGCAGCGAGGGGACAGCGCGGAAGACCCAGTACTTC
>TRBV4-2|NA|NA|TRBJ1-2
CASSQDLLDSLYGYTF
TGTGCCAGCAGCCAAGATTTACTGGATTCTTTATATGGCTACACCTTC
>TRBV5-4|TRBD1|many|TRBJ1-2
CASSSQNRAGGIYGYTF
TGTGCCAGCAGCTCGCAAAACAGGGCAGGGGGGATCTATGGCTACACCTTC
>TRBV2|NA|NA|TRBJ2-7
CANTRQIGSFRNEQYF
TGTGCCAACACAAGACAGATTGGATCGTTTCGTAACGAGCAGTACTTC
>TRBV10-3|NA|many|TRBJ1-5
CATEDLSNQPQHF
TGTGCCACGGAGGATCTAAGCAATCAGCCCCAGCATTTT
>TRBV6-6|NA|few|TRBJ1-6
CAIKPDRPGNSPLHF
TGTGCCATCAAACCCGACCGACCCGGGAATTCACCCCTCCACTTT
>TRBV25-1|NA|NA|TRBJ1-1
CASSELGEGTEAFF
TGTGCCAGCAGTGAACTTGGGGAGGGCACTGAAGCTTTCTTT
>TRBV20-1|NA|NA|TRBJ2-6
CSARDLSGANVLTF
TGCAGTGCTAGAGATCTCAGCGGGGCCAACGTCCTGACTTTC
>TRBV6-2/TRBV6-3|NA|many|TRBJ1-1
CASSHTGEAFF
TGTGCCAGCAGTCACACAGGTGAAGCTTTCTTT
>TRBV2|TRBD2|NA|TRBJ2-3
CASSGGLAGPTDTQYF
TGTGCCAGCAGTGGCGGACTAGCGGGGCCCACAGATACGCAGTATTTT
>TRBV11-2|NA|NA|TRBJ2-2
CASSLGGLRDELFF
TGTGCCAGCAGCTTGGGGGGGCTCCGGGACGAGCTGTTTTTT
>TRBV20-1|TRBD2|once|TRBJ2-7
CSAPLAGVDYEQYF
TGCAGTGCTCCTCTAGCGGGAGTCGACTACGAGCAGTACTTC
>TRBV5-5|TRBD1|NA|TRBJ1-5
CASSPDRDANQPQHF
TGTGCCAGCAGCCCGGACAGGGATGCCAATCAGCCCCAGCATTTT
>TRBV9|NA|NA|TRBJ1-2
CASSVVQGHGYTF
TGTGCCAGCAGCGTAGTACAGGGCCATGGCTACACCTTC
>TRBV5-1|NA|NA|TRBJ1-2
CASSLDRQSYGYTF
TGCGCCAGCAGCTTGGACAGGCAGTCATATGGCTACACCTTC
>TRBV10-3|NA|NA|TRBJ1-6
CAISRESLGDGSPLHF
TGTGCCATCAGTAGGGAATCCCTCGGGGACGGATCACCCCTCCACTTT
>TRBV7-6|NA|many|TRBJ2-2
CASSLDRTGELFF
TGTGCCAGCAGCTTAGATCGCACCGGGGAGCTGTTTTTT
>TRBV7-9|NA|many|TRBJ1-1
CASSSQANTEAFF
TGTGCCAGCAGCTCCCAGGCGAACACTGAAGCTTTCTTT
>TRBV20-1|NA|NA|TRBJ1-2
CSARDSSGSFFRDYGYTF
TGCAGTGCTAGAGATTCGAGCGGGAGTTTCTTCCGCGACTATGGCTACACCTTC
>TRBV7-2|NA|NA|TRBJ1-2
CASSSWEGNGYTF
TGTGCCAGCAGCTCCTGGGAAGGGAATGGCTACACCTTC
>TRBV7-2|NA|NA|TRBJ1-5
CASSLVAQPQHF
TGTGCCAGCAGCTTAGTTGCTCAGCCCCAGCATTTT
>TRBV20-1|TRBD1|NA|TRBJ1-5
CSARASTGKDQPQHF
TGCAGTGCTCGGGCCTCGACAGGGAAGGATCAGCCCCAGCATTTT
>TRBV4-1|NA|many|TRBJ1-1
CASSNRDYTEAFF
TGCGCCAGCAGCAACCGGGACTACACTGAAGCTTTCTTT
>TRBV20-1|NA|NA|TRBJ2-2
CSASGRYTGELFF
TGCAGTGCTAGTGGTCGGTACACCGGGGAGCTGTTTTTT
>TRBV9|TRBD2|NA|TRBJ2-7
CASSVGDYTEAFIAGDEQYF
TGTGCCAGCAGCGTAGGGGACTACACTGAAGCTTTCATAGCGGGAGATGAGCAGTACTTC